Sequencing of this T cell receptor beta chain was carried out in a study of blood T cell repertoires in COVID-19 (dated by TCRdb to the early 2020s). Broadly, across the study: The collaborator samples originated in the United States, Italy and Spain and spanned the acute and convalescent phases of COVID-19. A de-identified subject ID, COVID-19 status, age in years and sex were almost always included in the sample metadata. The samples were drawn from the first 160 participants of the ongoing ImmuneRACE study and from 950 to 1,500 subjects provided by 6 global collaborators. Subjects who had been exposed to COVID-19, were actively infected with it, or had recovered from it provided the deeply sampled blood TCRbeta repertoires that made up the dataset. The repertoires were released in a freely available public database intended as a resource for research on the immune response to SARS-CoV-2. Where available, HLA class I and class II types were obtained from metadata supplied by the sample provider rather than from assay-based typing. The prospective study material was composed of cDNA or gDNA derived from T cells, B-cell-depleted T cells, or PBMCs.

Whole blood was collected in K2EDTA tubes by collaborating institutions according to the institutions' own protocols. For TCRbeta analysis, collaborators shipped samples as frozen whole blood, isolated PBMCs, or DNA extracted from either of those sample types. The immunoSEQ Assay, a bias-controlled multiplex PCR, was used to amplify TCRbeta CDR3 regions from genomic DNA. The original methods were these. Within the assay, amplification of reference gene primers was used to estimate how many nucleated cells each sample contained. Sequence reads were collapsed and filtered to measure the absolute abundance of every unique TCRbeta CDR3 rearrangement. For each sample, productive Simpson clonality was calculated as the square root of Simpson's diversity index across productive rearrangements. TCRdb limited this immuneACCESS table to in-frame rearrangements with V and J called. A share of clones is missing; checked studies link under half to unresolved V genes, and the rest is unexplained. The V and J calls and clone size were taken over from that table, and D and trimming were inferred from the DNA. The sample table lists 95,000 to 150,000 clones, roughly 87% of them with a count of one. The ten largest clones add up to roughly 30% of the sample.

This clone was seen just once. Its antigen is not yet known. Within one base of it there is no much larger clone, and no base qualities were kept. The research as a whole found: The quantity of clinical and demographic metadata differed by source and by participant and was supplied without curation.

The TCR was taken from a woman aged 80 or over with acute or convalescent COVID-19. The material sequenced was peripheral blood.

The DNA sequence is as follows: TGTGCCAGCAGCCCCTCGTGGGGGGATCAGCCCCAGCATTTT. It is translated as CASSPSWGDQPQHF. The chain is made from TRBV7-2 and TRBJ1-5; TRBD1 might be the D gene, on 5 matching bases. The germline V gene supplies CDR1 SGHTA and CDR2 FQGNSA. Including the terminal cysteine and phenylalanine, the CDR3 comprises 14 residues. The CDR3 DNA has 42 bases and is translated from base 1. Trimming removed 5 bases from V and 5 bases from J, leaving 13 bases between the germline ends.